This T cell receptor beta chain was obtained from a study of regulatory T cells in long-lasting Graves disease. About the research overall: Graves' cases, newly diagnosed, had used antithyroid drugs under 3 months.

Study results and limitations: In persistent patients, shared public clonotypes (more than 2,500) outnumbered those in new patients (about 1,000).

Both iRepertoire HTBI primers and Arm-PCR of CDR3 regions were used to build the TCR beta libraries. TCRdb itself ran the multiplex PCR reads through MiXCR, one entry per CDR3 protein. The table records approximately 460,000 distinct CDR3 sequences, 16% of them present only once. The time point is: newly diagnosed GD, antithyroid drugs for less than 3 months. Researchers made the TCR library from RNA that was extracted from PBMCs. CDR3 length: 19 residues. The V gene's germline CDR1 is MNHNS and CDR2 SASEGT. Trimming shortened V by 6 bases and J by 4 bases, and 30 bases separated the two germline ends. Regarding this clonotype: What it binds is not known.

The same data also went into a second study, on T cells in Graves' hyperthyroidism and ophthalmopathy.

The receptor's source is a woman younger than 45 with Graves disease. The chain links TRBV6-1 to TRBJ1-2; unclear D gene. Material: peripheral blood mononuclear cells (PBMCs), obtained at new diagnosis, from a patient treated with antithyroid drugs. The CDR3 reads CASSPQFWEVTRLLYGYTF. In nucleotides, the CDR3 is TGTGCCAGCAGCCCGCAATTTTGGGAGGTTACTAGGTTACTCTATGGCTACACCTTC.